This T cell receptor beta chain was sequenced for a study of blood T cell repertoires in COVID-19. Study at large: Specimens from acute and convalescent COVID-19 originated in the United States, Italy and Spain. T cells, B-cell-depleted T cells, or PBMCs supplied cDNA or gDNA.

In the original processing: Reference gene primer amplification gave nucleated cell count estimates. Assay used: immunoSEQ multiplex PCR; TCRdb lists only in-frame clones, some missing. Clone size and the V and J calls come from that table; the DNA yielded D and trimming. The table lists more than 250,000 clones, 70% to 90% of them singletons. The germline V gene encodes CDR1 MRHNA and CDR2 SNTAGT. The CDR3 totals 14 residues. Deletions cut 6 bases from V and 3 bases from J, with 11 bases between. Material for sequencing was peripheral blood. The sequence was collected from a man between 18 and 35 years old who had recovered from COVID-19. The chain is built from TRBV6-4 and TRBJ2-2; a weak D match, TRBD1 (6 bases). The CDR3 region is CASRDQGYTGELFF. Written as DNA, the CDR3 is TGTGCCAGCAGGGATCAGGGGTACACCGGGGAGCTGTTTTTT.